This TCR beta chain was identified during a study of blood T cells in healthy people across ages. The CDR3 totals 13 residues. CDR1 and CDR2 from the germline V gene are SGHDT and YYEEEE. Trimming left V 4 bases short and J 0 bases short, with 8 bases between. Next came a second PCR, run for about 6 to 11 cycles, which used a sample-barcoded 5' primer along with a J-beta primer mix. In TCRdb, the 5' RACE reads were re-called with MiXCR into one record per CDR3 protein. The data contain roughly 800,000 distinct CDR3 sequences, about 62% of them singletons. This clonotype was seen once. The J gene is TRBJ2-7, the V gene TRBV5-6; D gene ambiguous. This clonotype was sampled from a man aged 30 to 45 in good health. The sequencing sample was made of blood. The CDR3: CASSPTYSYEQYF. The DNA for the CDR3 is TGTGCCAGCAGCCCCACTTACTCCTACGAGCAGTACTTC. The variable domain in full, completed from reference TRBV5-6 and TRBJ2-7, reads DAGVTQSPTHLIKTRGQQVTLRCSPKSGHDTVSWYQQALGQGPQFIFQYYEEEERQRGNFPDRFSGHQFPNYSSELNVNALLLGDSALYLCASSPTYSYEQYFGPGTRLTVT.